Following are 16 T cell receptor beta chains from one sample sequenced in a study of T cell responses to AZD1222 COVID-19 vaccine. Clones were sequenced by immunoSEQ multiplex PCR, and TCRdb holds only the in-frame ones, with some missing. The data show 40,000 to 60,000 clones, with just over 85% seen just once and around 7.3% held by the top ten. This sample comprised peripheral blood, obtained 28 days after the second AZD1222 dose. The receptors shown here come from an adult who received the AZD1222 COVID-19 vaccine.

V and J are TRBV19 and TRBJ1-5; TRBD1 might be the D (5 bases). V was clipped by 7 bases and J by 7 bases, with 26 bases between them. Looked up from germline, CDR1 is LNHDA and CDR2 is SQIVND (reference sequence). The CDR3 covers 17 residues. This CDR3 is CASTTGPGGIFWQPQHF. CDR3 coding DNA: TGTGCCAGTACCACAGGCCCTGGGGGGATTTTTTGGCAGCCCCAGCATTTT. Drawing the rest from reference TRBV19 and TRBJ1-5, the complete variable domain is DGGITQSPKYLFRKEGQNVTLSCEQNLNHDAMYWYRQDPGQGLRLIYYSQIVNDFQKGDIAEGYSVSREKKESFPLTVTSAQKNPTAFYLCASTTGPGGIFWQPQHFGDGTRLSIL.

The chain uses TRBV18 and TRBJ2-3; the match to TRBD2 covers 11 bases. With 10 bases clipped from V and 0 bases from J, the junction kept 6 bases outside the gene matches. CDR1 KGHSH and CDR2 LQKENI come from the germline V gene. This CDR3 region has 15 residues. CDR3 bases: TGTGCCACCCAAAGGACTAGCGGGAGCACAGATACGCAGTATTTT. This codes for CATQRTSGSTDTQYF. Variable domain in full (rest from reference TRBV18 and TRBJ2-3): NAGVMQNPRHLVRRRGQEARLRCSPMKGHSHVYWYRQLPEEGLKFMVYLQKENIIDESGMPKERFSAEFPKEGPSILRIQQVVRGDSAAYFCATQRTSGSTDTQYFGPGTRLTVL.

Comment on this clone: The same CDR3 is also encoded by other DNA sequences in this sample. CDR3 in amino acids: CASSLGTEAFF. The CDR3 DNA reads as TGTGCCAGCAGTTTGGGGACTGAAGCTTTCTTT. V and J are TRBV6-2 or TRBV6-3 and TRBJ1-1; no reliable D call. The CDR3 is 11 amino acids. V shed 4 bases and J shed 5 bases, with 5 bases lying between them. The germline gives CDR1 MNHEY, CDR2 SVGEGT.

The V gene is TRBV6-1, the J gene TRBJ2-3, with D unclear. Trimming cost V 1 base and J 6 bases, with 5 bases left between them. Germline CDR1 and CDR2: MNHNS and SASEGT. This CDR3 comprises 12 residues. CDR3 in DNA: TGTGCCAGCAGTGAAGTAAGGGATACGCAGTATTTT. Residues: CASSEVRDTQYF.

CDR3 nucleotide sequence: TGCGCCAGCAGTATGGGGGGCGTAGCCGACCAGTTCTTC. Residues: CASSMGGVADQFF. This chain uses TRBV10-1 with TRBJ2-1, with D tentatively TRBD1 or TRBD2 (6 bases each). V lost 5 bases and J lost 13, with 18 bases in between. This CDR3 contains 13 residues. Looked up from germline, CDR1 is WNHNN and CDR2 is SYGVQD (reference sequence).

This sequence joins TRBV28 and TRBJ1-1; D is uncertain. The CDR3 length is 12 residues. Germline V CDR1 and CDR2: MDHEN, SYDVKM. The germline V and J ends were trimmed by 7 bases and 3 bases, with 9 bases remaining between them. This chain's CDR3 is CASTPRDTEAFF. CDR3 bases: TGTGCCAGCACCCCACGTGACACTGAAGCTTTCTTT. The full variable domain, completed using reference TRBV28 and TRBJ1-1, is DVKVTQSSRYLVKRTGEKVFLECVQDMDHENMFWYRQDPGLGLRLIYFSYDVKMKEKGDIPEGYSVSREKKERFSLILESASTNQTSMYLCASTPRDTEAFFGQGTRLTVV.

This rearrangement joins TRBV5-1 to TRBJ2-7; 10 bases are a match to TRBD2. CDR3 length: 14 amino acids. Germline lookup yields CDR1 SGHRS and CDR2 YFSETQ. V gave up 5 bases and J gave up 2 bases; unmatched junction bases: 4. CDR3 protein: CASSTGTSAYEQYF. CDR3 DNA sequence: TGCGCCAGCAGTACCGGGACTAGCGCCTACGAGCAGTACTTC.

V and J are TRBV11-3 and TRBJ1-2; 7 bases are shared with TRBD1. The CDR3 sequence is 13 residues long. The ends lost 1 base at V and 8 bases at J; junction bases unmatched: 4. Per germline, CDR1 SGHNT and CDR2 YENEEA. CDR3 amino acids: CASSLAGGRGYTF. The CDR3 DNA reads as TGTGCCAGCAGCTTAGCAGGGGGTAGGGGCTACACCTTC.

The V gene is TRBV7-2, the J gene TRBJ2-7; 15 bases fit TRBD2. Germline CDR1 and CDR2: SGHTA and FQGNSA. The CDR3 runs 15 residues. V lost 8 bases to trimming and J lost 6 bases; unmatched junction nucleotides: 8. In nucleotides, the CDR3 is TGTGCCAGCTTAAAAGGGGGACTAGCGGGAGGCGAGCAGTACTTC. This codes for CASLKGGLAGGEQYF.

This chain links TRBV14 with TRBJ2-1; D remains unclear. The germline gives CDR1 SGHDN, CDR2 FVKESK. Trimming took off 1 base at V and 5 bases at J, with 9 bases between the two ends. This CDR3 spans 14 amino acids. The CDR3, as DNA: TGTGCCAGCAGCCAAGCATCGGTTCACAATGAGCAGTTCTTC. This codes for CASSQASVHNEQFF.

This clone is labeled as medium-sized. The chain has TRBV7-3 and TRBJ2-2; D unresolved. The ends were cut back, 2 bases at V and 0 bases at J, with 22 bases in the middle. Germline CDR1 SGHTA, CDR2 FQGTGA. The CDR3 covers 20 residues. The CDR3, as DNA: TGTGCCAGCAGCTTATCCGGGTCTTTGTATCACCTTGCGAACACCGGGGAGCTGTTTTTT. It translates to CASSLSGSLYHLANTGELFF.

The J gene is TRBJ2-1, the V gene TRBV9; 8 bases fit TRBD2. Trimming at V came to 0 bases and at J to 3 bases, leaving 2 bases not matched to a gene. Germline lookup yields CDR1 SGDLS and CDR2 YYNGEE. The CDR3 spans 15 residues. CDR3 sequence: CASSVDGRGYNEQFF. CDR3 DNA sequence: TGTGCCAGCAGCGTAGACGGGAGGGGCTACAATGAGCAGTTCTTC. Filled out from reference TRBV9 and TRBJ2-1, the complete variable domain reads DSGVTQTPKHLITATGQRVTLRCSPRSGDLSVYWYQQSLDQGLQFLIQYYNGEERAKGNILERFSAQQFPDLHSELNLSSLELGDSALYFCASSVDGRGYNEQFFGPGTRLTVL.

The chain couples TRBV28 to TRBJ2-3; weak D call: TRBD2 (6 bases). V was clipped by 3 bases and J by 0 bases, with 16 bases between them. This CDR3 contains 17 residues. The germline gives CDR1 MDHEN, CDR2 SYDVKM. The CDR3 sequence is CASSLDYNLSSTDTQYF. DNA for the CDR3: TGTGCCAGCAGTTTGGACTACAACCTCTCTAGCACAGATACGCAGTATTTT.

This chain links TRBV18 with TRBJ1-4; D not resolved. CDR1 KGHSH and CDR2 LQKENI come from the germline V gene. The CDR3 sequence is 14 residues long. Trimming took 1 base from V and 5 from J, leaving 8 bases between them. The CDR3 is CASSPQSQNEKLFF. In nucleotides, the CDR3 is TGTGCCAGCTCACCACAGTCACAGAATGAAAAACTGTTTTTT. The full variable domain, in which reference TRBV18 and TRBJ1-4 provide the parts outside the CDR3, is NAGVMQNPRHLVRRRGQEARLRCSPMKGHSHVYWYRQLPEEGLKFMVYLQKENIIDESGMPKERFSAEFPKEGPSILRIQQVVRGDSAAYFCASSPQSQNEKLFFGSGTQLSVL.

In this sample, this clone turned up once. V usage is TRBV7-3 and J usage is TRBJ2-5; unclear D gene. The CDR3 loop spans 14 amino acids. Germline V CDR1 and CDR2: SGHTA, FQGTGA. Trimming pared 4 bases from V and 5 bases from J, leaving 14 bases between. The CDR3 DNA follows: TGTGCCAGCAGCTCCGACCCCGCAAGGGAGACCCAGTACTTC. As protein: CASSSDPARETQYF.

The chain has TRBV7-9 and TRBJ1-6, with D perhaps matching TRBD1 (6 bases). This CDR3 contains 15 residues. Germline V lookup: CDR1 SEHNR, CDR2 FQNEAQ (reference sequence). Trimming took off 5 bases at V and 8 bases at J, with 16 bases between the two ends. CDR3 bases: TGTGCCAGCAGCCTAGGGGGGGAGATGGATTCACCCCTCCACTTT. Protein product: CASSLGGEMDSPLHF.